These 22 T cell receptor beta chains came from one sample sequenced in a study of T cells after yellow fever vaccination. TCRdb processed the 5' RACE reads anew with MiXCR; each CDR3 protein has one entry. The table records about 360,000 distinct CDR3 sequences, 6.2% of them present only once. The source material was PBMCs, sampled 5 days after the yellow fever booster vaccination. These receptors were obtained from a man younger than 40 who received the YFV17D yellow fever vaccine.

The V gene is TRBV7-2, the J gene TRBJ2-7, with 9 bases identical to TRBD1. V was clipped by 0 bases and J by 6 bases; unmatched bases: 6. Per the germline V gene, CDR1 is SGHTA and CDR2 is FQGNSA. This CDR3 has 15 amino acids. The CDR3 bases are TGTGCCAGCAGCTTAGCGCCGGGACAGGGTGGCGAGCAGTACTTC. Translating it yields CASSLAPGQGGEQYF.

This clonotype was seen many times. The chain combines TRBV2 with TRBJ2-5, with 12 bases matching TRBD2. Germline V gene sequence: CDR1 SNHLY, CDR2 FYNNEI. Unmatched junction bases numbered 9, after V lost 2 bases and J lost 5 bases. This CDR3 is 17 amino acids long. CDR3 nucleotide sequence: TGTGCCAGCAGTGAACGGACTAGCGGGGCGATCCGGGAGACCCAGTACTTC. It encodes CASSERTSGAIRETQYF.

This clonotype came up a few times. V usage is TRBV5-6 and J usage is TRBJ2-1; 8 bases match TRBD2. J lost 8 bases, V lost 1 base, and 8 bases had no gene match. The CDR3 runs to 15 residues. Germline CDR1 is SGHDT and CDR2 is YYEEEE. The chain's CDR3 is CASSLIGRAVDEQFF. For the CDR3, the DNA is TGTGCCAGCAGCTTGATCGGGAGGGCCGTCGATGAGCAGTTCTTC.

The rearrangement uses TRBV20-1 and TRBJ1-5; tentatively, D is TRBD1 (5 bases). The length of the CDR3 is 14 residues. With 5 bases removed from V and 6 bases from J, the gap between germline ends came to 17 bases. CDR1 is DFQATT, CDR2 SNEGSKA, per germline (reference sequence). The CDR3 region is CSASLGGGRQPQHF. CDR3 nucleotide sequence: TGCAGTGCTTCACTGGGGGGGGGACGTCAGCCCCAGCATTTT.

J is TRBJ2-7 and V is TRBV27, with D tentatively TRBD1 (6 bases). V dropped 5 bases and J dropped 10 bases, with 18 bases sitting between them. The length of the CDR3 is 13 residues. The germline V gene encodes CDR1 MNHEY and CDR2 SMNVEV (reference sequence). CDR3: CASSPTPRTVQYF. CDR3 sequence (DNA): TGTGCCAGCAGTCCGACTCCCCGGACAGTACAGTACTTC.

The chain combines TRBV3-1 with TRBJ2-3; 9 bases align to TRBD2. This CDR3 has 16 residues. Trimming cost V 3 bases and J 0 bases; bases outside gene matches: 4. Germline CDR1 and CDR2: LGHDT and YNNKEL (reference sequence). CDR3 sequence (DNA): TGTGCCAGCAGCCACGCCCTAGCGGGGAGCACAGATACGCAGTATTTT. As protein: CASSHALAGSTDTQYF.

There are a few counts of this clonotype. CDR3 protein: CASSSGTSGEQFF. DNA for the CDR3: TGTGCCAGCAGCTCCGGGACTAGCGGTGAGCAGTTCTTC. This sequence joins TRBV7-2 and TRBJ2-1; 11 nucleotides agree with TRBD2. The CDR3 runs 13 residues. Germline CDR1 is SGHTA and CDR2 is FQGNSA. V lost 4 bases to trimming and J lost 9 bases; unmatched junction nucleotides: 2.

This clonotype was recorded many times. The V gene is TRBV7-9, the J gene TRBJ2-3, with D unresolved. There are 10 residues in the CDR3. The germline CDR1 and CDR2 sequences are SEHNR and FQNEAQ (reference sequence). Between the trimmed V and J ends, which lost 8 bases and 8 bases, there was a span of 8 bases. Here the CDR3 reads CASEEPTQYF. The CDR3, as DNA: TGTGCCAGCGAGGAACCTACGCAGTATTTT.

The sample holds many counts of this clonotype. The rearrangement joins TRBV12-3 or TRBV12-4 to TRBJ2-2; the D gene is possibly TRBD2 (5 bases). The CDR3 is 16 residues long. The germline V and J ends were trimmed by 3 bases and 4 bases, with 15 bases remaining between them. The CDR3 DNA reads TGTGCCAGCAGTTTCGGACCAGAGAGGGTCACCGGGGAGCTGTTTTTT. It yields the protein CASSFGPERVTGELFF.

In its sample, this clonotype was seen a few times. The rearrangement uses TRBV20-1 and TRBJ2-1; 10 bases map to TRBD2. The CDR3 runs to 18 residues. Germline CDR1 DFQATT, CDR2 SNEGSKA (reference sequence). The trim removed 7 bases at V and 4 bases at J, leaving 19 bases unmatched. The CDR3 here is CSGDPGLAPERLYNEQFF. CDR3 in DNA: TGCAGTGGCGATCCGGGACTAGCGCCTGAACGCCTTTACAATGAGCAGTTCTTC.

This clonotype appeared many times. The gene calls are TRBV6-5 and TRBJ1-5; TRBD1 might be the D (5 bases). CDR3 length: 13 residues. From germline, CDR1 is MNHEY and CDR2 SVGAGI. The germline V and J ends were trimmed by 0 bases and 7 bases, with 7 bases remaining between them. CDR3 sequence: CASSYSWGQPQHF. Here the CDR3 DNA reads TGTGCCAGCAGTTACTCCTGGGGGCAGCCCCAGCATTTT.

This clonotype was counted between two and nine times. This CDR3 reads CASSPQVSRAADQETQYF. In nucleotides, the CDR3 is TGTGCCAGCTCACCACAGGTTAGCCGGGCGGCGGACCAAGAGACCCAGTACTTC. V gene TRBV18 combines with J gene TRBJ2-5; no reliable D call. Germline assignment: CDR1 KGHSH and CDR2 LQKENI. The CDR3 is 18 residues long. Trimming shortened V by 1 base and J by 0 bases, and 18 bases separated the two germline ends.

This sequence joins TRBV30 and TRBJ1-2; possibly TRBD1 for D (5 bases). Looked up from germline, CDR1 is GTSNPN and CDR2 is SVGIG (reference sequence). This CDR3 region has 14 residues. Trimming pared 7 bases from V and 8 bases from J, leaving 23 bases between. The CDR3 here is CASPGGGGPSGYTF. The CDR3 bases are TGTGCCTCCCCCGGGGGAGGCGGACCTTCCGGCTACACCTTC.

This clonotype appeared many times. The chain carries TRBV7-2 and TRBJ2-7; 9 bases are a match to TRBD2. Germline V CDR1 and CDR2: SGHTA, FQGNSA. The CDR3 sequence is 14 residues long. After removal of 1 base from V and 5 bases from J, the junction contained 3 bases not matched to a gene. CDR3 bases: TGTGCCAGCAGCTTAGAGAGCGGGAGGAACGAGCAGTACTTC. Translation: CASSLESGRNEQYF.

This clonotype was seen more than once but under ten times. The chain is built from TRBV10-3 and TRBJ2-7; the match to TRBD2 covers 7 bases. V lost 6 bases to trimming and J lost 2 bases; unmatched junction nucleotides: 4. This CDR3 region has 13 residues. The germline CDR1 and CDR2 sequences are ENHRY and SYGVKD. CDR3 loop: CAIRSGDPYEQYF. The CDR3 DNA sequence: TGTGCCATCAGGAGCGGGGACCCCTACGAGCAGTACTTC.

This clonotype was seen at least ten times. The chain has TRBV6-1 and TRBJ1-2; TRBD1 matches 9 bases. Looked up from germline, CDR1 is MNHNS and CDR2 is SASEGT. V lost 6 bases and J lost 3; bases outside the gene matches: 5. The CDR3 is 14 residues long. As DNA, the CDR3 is TGTGCCAGCAGAACAGGGGGCTCCTACTATGGCTACACCTTC. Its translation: CASRTGGSYYGYTF.

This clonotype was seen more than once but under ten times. CDR3 sequence: CASSLPLRLAVYNEQFF. The CDR3 DNA sequence: TGTGCCAGCAGCTTACCCCTCCGGCTAGCGGTATACAATGAGCAGTTCTTC. This chain links TRBV7-9 with TRBJ2-1; 7 bases are a match to TRBD2. V lost 2 bases, J lost 4 bases, and 11 bases stayed unmatched. CDR1 and CDR2 from the germline V gene are SEHNR and FQNEAQ (reference sequence). The CDR3 runs to 17 residues.

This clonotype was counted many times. CDR3 amino acids: CSARLAGTYEQYF. The CDR3 coding sequence is TGCAGTGCTAGACTAGCGGGGACCTACGAGCAGTACTTC. The rearrangement uses TRBV20-1 and TRBJ2-7; the match to TRBD2 covers 9 bases. The CDR3 totals 13 residues. Germline CDR1 and CDR2: DFQATT and SNEGSKA (reference sequence). V trimming: 2 bases; J trimming: 2 bases; junction bases outside the gene matches: 1.

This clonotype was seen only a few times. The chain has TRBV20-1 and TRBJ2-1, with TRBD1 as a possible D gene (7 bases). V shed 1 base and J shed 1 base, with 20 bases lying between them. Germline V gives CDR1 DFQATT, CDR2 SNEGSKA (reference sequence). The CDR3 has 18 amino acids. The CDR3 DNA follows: TGCAGTGCTAGAGTCGTGAAGAGGGGGCGGGATTCCTACAATGAGCAGTTCTTC. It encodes CSARVVKRGRDSYNEQFF.

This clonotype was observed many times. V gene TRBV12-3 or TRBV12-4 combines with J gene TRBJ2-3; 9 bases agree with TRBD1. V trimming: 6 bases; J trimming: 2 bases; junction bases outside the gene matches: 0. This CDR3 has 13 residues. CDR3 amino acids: CASRQGATDTQYF. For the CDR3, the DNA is TGTGCCAGCAGACAGGGGGCCACAGATACGCAGTATTTT.

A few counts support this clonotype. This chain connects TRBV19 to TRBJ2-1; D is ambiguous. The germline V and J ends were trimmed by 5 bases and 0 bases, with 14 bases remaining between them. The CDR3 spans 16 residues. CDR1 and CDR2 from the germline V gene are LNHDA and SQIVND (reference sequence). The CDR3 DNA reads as TGTGCCAGTAGTGCATCGGACCGAAGCTCCTACAATGAGCAGTTCTTC. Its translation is CASSASDRSSYNEQFF.

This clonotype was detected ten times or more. Here the CDR3 DNA reads TGTGCCAGCAGCTTGGAAGGGACGGTCTCCTACGAGCAGTACTTC. Translated, it gives CASSLEGTVSYEQYF. The rearrangement uses TRBV5-5 and TRBJ2-7; D is perhaps TRBD1 or TRBD2 (5 bases each). CDR3 size: 15 residues. Germline CDR1 SGHKS, CDR2 YYEKEE (reference sequence). Trimming cost V 0 bases and J 0 bases, with 10 bases left between them.